A single sample is the source of the 18 T cell receptor beta chains below, sequenced in a study of monozygotic twins with inflammatory bowel disease. TCRdb derives one entry per CDR3 protein from the 5' RACE reads, leaving out DNA. The sample data list 300,000 to 400,000 distinct CDR3 sequences. Sequences were obtained from blood. The receptor set was obtained from a human donor with ulcerative colitis or Crohn's disease, or a healthy co-twin of an affected twin (not recorded which).

This chain uses TRBV5-1 with TRBJ2-3; TCRdb picks TRBD2, but there is no DNA to check that call. Germline assignment: CDR1 SGHRS and CDR2 YFSETQ. The CDR3 spans 15 residues. The chain's CDR3 is CASSLTIRGLDTQYF.

The chain recombines TRBV18 with TRBJ2-7; there is no DNA to check the TCRdb D call of TRBD1. Per the germline V gene, CDR1 is KGHSH and CDR2 is LQKENI. The CDR3 contains 14 residues. The CDR3 sequence: CASSPGNPQYEQYF.

CDR3 residues: CASSLKGSNQPQHF. The V gene is TRBV12-3 or TRBV12-4, the J gene TRBJ1-5. This CDR3 region has 14 residues.

The V and J genes are TRBV5-1 and TRBJ1-1; as DNA is missing, the TRBD1 call by TCRdb cannot be tested. The CDR3 loop spans 14 amino acids. Per germline, CDR1 SGHRS and CDR2 YFSETQ. The CDR3 is CASSFDRIGTEAFF.

The chain combines TRBV6-2 or TRBV6-3 with TRBJ2-2; TCRdb selects TRBD1, and the lack of DNA leaves this call unchecked. The CDR3 runs to 17 residues. Germline CDR1 and CDR2: MNHEY and SVGEGT. The CDR3 loop is CASSYWGGNANTGELFF.

The chain links TRBV20-1 to TRBJ2-7; TCRdb designates TRBD2, a call that cannot be tested without DNA. The CDR3 length is 14 residues. The germline gives CDR1 DFQATT, CDR2 SNEGSKA (reference sequence). The CDR3 protein is CSAARPDYSYEQYF.

The chain has TRBV7-2 and TRBJ1-2. The CDR3 consists of 13 residues. Per the germline V gene, CDR1 is SGHTA and CDR2 is FQGNSA. The CDR3 sequence: CASSLTENYGYTF.

The rearrangement links TRBV5-1 to TRBJ2-1. Germline CDR1 SGHRS, CDR2 YFSETQ. This CDR3 has 13 amino acids. CDR3 sequence: CASSPKGLNEQFF.

This sequence joins TRBV5-1 and TRBJ2-3; TCRdb outputs TRBD1, but without DNA this stays unchecked. CDR3 size: 15 residues. Germline lookup yields CDR1 SGHRS and CDR2 YFSETQ. The CDR3 region is CASSVGQPSTDTQYF.

V is TRBV10-1 and J is TRBJ2-1; without DNA, the TCRdb call of TRBD1 cannot be checked. This CDR3 has 16 residues. Germline CDR1 reads WNHNN; CDR2 reads SYGVQD (reference sequence). CDR3 sequence reads: CASSGQGATTRGEQFF.

The CDR3 protein is CASSLDNYSNQPQHF. The chain carries TRBV5-4 and TRBJ1-5. Germline-derived CDR1 and CDR2 are SGHNT and YYREEE (reference sequence). This CDR3 is 15 amino acids long.

The chain combines TRBV20-1 with TRBJ2-3; TCRdb's D call of TRBD1 is untestable without DNA. The CDR3 runs 15 residues. CDR1 is DFQATT, CDR2 SNEGSKA, per germline (reference sequence). The CDR3 is CSARAQDRHTDTQYF.

The CDR3 here is CASSSPRGTGTEKLFF. This chain joins TRBV7-2 and TRBJ1-4; TCRdb calls TRBD1, which cannot be checked without DNA. CDR1 is SGHTA, CDR2 FQGNSA, per germline. This CDR3 is built from 16 residues.

The V gene is TRBV29-1, the J gene TRBJ2-3; the D call of TRBD1 rests on TCRdb alone, since no DNA is present to check it. Per the germline V gene, CDR1 is SQVTM and CDR2 is ANQGSEA. CDR3 length: 13 residues. The CDR3 is CSVEGDSTDTQYF.

This chain connects TRBV27 to TRBJ2-3; TCRdb gives TRBD2 as the D gene, but with no DNA this cannot be confirmed. Looked up from germline, CDR1 is MNHEY and CDR2 is SMNVEV (reference sequence). The CDR3 loop spans 19 amino acids. CDR3 sequence: CASSSLLAGGPYFTDTQYF.

The gene calls are TRBV6-2 or TRBV6-3 and TRBJ2-7; without DNA, the TCRdb call of TRBD1 cannot be checked. The CDR3 is 13 residues long. The germline CDR1 and CDR2 sequences are MNHEY and SVGEGT. CDR3: CASERTPLYEQYF.

This chain joins TRBV28 and TRBJ1-2. The germline CDR1 and CDR2 sequences are MDHEN and SYDVKM. The CDR3 is 13 amino acids. The CDR3 sequence: CASLPPGMGGYTF.

The chain is built from TRBV10-3 and TRBJ1-2. CDR1 is ENHRY and CDR2 is SYGVKD in the germline V gene. This CDR3 comprises 12 residues. CDR3 residues: CAITTTAGGYTF.